The 20 T cell receptor beta chains given below trace back to one sample, sequenced in a study of blood T cell repertoires in COVID-19. Clones were sequenced by immunoSEQ multiplex PCR, and TCRdb holds only the in-frame ones, with some missing. Of some 89,000 clones in the sample, 82% were seen once. The specimen sequenced was peripheral blood. The receptors here all came from an elderly woman with acute or convalescent COVID-19.

This clone turned up a few times. This sequence joins TRBV5-1 and TRBJ1-5; possible D gene TRBD1, 6 bases. Trimming took off 5 bases at V and 0 bases at J, with 12 bases between the two ends. CDR3 length equals 15 residues. Germline-derived CDR1 and CDR2 are SGHRS and YFSETQ. Written as DNA, the CDR3 is TGCGCCAGCAGAGCAGGGGCCTTTAGCAATCAGCCCCAGCATTTT. Translation: CASRAGAFSNQPQHF.

The rearrangement joins TRBV11-2 to TRBJ2-3; a weak D match, TRBD1 (6 bases). The CDR3 has 13 amino acids. Trimming stripped 4 bases from V and 6 bases from J, with 11 bases between. Germline V lookup: CDR1 SGHAT, CDR2 FQNNGV. The CDR3 DNA is TGTGCCAGCAGCTCCCAGGGGCCCGATACGCAGTATTTT. Amino acid sequence: CASSSQGPDTQYF.

The rearrangement joins TRBV6-5 to TRBJ2-3; 11 positions match TRBD2. The length of the CDR3 is 16 residues. The V gene end was trimmed by 2 bases and the J gene end by 6 bases; junction bases not matched to a gene: 7. Looked up from germline, CDR1 is MNHEY and CDR2 is SVGAGI. The CDR3 loop is CASSYMLAGGRDTQYF. The CDR3 DNA sequence: TGTGCCAGCAGTTACATGCTAGCGGGGGGTCGGGATACGCAGTATTTT.

The gene calls are TRBV6-5 and TRBJ2-1; 11 bases line up with TRBD2. Trimming removed 4 bases from V and 3 bases from J; junction bases left unmatched: 2. Germline V gives CDR1 MNHEY, CDR2 SVGAGI. The CDR3 consists of 15 residues. CDR3 sequence reads: CASSLAGGNYNEQFF. The CDR3, as DNA: TGTGCCAGCAGTTTAGCGGGAGGGAACTACAATGAGCAGTTCTTC.

CDR3 loop: CASSLVGLNEQFF. DNA of the CDR3: TGTGCCAGCAGCTTAGTTGGCCTCAATGAGCAGTTCTTC. V gene TRBV7-2 combines with J gene TRBJ2-1; D is unclear. Trimming took 1 base from V and 6 from J, leaving 7 bases between them. This CDR3 region has 13 residues. Germline V gene data show CDR1 as SGHTA and CDR2 as FQGNSA.

V and J are TRBV29-1 and TRBJ1-3; 7 positions agree with TRBD1. This CDR3 contains 16 residues. Germline values: CDR1 SQVTM, CDR2 ANQGSEA. V gave up 2 bases and J gave up 1 base; unmatched junction bases: 8. The CDR3 sequence is CSVEMGQTVSGNTIYF. As DNA, the CDR3 is TGCAGCGTTGAAATGGGACAGACCGTATCTGGAAACACCATATATTTT.

The rearrangement joins TRBV7-9 to TRBJ2-1, with D perhaps TRBD2 (6 bases). V was clipped by 1 base and J by 2 bases, with 9 bases between them. Germline V gene lookup returns CDR1 SEHNR and CDR2 FQNEAQ (reference sequence). The CDR3 totals 15 residues. The CDR3 here is CASSLGDSTYNEQFF. The DNA of the CDR3 is TGTGCCAGCAGCTTAGGGGACTCCACCTACAATGAGCAGTTCTTC.

The rearrangement joins TRBV19 to TRBJ2-7; a possible D gene is TRBD1 (5 bases). Deletions cut 8 bases from V and 2 bases from J, with 16 bases between. CDR1 and CDR2 (germline): LNHDA, SQIVND (reference sequence). The CDR3 is 14 amino acids. The chain's CDR3 is CASRSRQSTYEQYF. The CDR3 bases are TGTGCCAGTCGGTCCCGACAGAGCACCTACGAGCAGTACTTC.

The genes are TRBV27 and TRBJ2-2; D ambiguous. The CDR3 loop spans 14 amino acids. CDR1 is MNHEY, CDR2 SMNVEV, per germline (reference sequence). V was trimmed by 2 bases and J by 5 bases, leaving 9 bases between them. CDR3 amino acids: CASSLDWKTGELFF. The DNA for the CDR3 is TGTGCCAGCAGTTTAGACTGGAAGACCGGGGAGCTGTTTTTT.

The V gene is TRBV7-6, the J gene TRBJ2-2, with 10 positions matching TRBD1. This CDR3 contains 16 residues. Germline V gene sequence: CDR1 SGHVS, CDR2 FNYEAQ. V dropped 0 bases and J dropped 5; count of bases not matched to a gene: 3. DNA of the CDR3: TGTGCCAGCAGCTTAGCCGGGACAGGGGCAACCGGGGAGCTGTTTTTT. This gives the protein CASSLAGTGATGELFF.

The V and J genes are TRBV7-8 and TRBJ1-1, with a tentative D call TRBD1 (6 bases). The CDR3 consists of 15 residues. From germline, CDR1 is SGHVS and CDR2 FQNEAQ. V was pared by 7 bases and J by 0 bases, with 15 bases between. CDR3 sequence: CASILTGAMNTEAFF. The CDR3 nucleotides read TGTGCCAGCATCCTGACAGGAGCCATGAACACTGAAGCTTTCTTT.

This rearrangement joins TRBV27 to TRBJ1-2, with TRBD1 identical over 7 bases. Germline CDR1 MNHEY, CDR2 SMNVEV (reference sequence). The CDR3 contains 15 residues. The V gene end was trimmed by 6 bases and the J gene end by 0 bases; junction bases not matched to a gene: 7. The CDR3 DNA follows: TGTGCCAGCAGCCCCCTGGGACAGACTAACTATGGCTACACCTTC. This sequence encodes CASSPLGQTNYGYTF.

This clone was seen once. The chain carries TRBV2 and TRBJ2-7, with 10 bases fitting TRBD1. Trimming removed 8 bases from V and 1 base from J; junction bases left unmatched: 5. The CDR3 runs to 14 residues. The germline V gene encodes CDR1 SNHLY and CDR2 FYNNEI. The CDR3 reads CASLGQGGSYEQYF. Written as DNA, the CDR3 is TGTGCCAGCCTAGGACAGGGGGGATCCTACGAGCAGTACTTC.

This chain links TRBV7-8 with TRBJ1-2; D uncertain. The CDR3 has 14 amino acids. Germline-derived CDR1 and CDR2 are SGHVS and FQNEAQ. The V gene lost 3 bases and the J gene lost 8 bases, with 16 bases spanning the gap. CDR3 loop: CASSFRGPLWGYTF. The CDR3 DNA reads as TGTGCCAGCAGCTTCAGAGGGCCTCTCTGGGGCTACACCTTC.

The V gene is TRBV9, the J gene TRBJ1-2; 8 bases are shared with TRBD1. The CDR3 loop spans 15 amino acids. Germline-derived CDR1 and CDR2 are SGDLS and YYNGEE. J was trimmed by 4 bases and V by 0 bases; bases with no gene match: 5. In DNA, the CDR3 is TGTGCCAGCAGCGTAGAGCCAGGGGGCGCCTATGGCTACACCTTC. Translation: CASSVEPGGAYGYTF.

The J gene is TRBJ1-1, the V gene TRBV25-1; the match to TRBD1 covers 7 bases. The CDR3 is 14 residues long. Looked up from germline, CDR1 is MGHDK and CDR2 is SYGVNS. The V gene end was trimmed by 5 bases and the J gene end by 4 bases; junction bases not matched to a gene: 7. Written as DNA, the CDR3 is TGTGCCAGCAGTCCCACAGGGGTTCGCACTGAAGCTTTCTTT. It translates to CASSPTGVRTEAFF.

The chain joins TRBV25-1 to TRBJ2-7; 10 nucleotides match TRBD2. The CDR3 extends over 17 amino acids. CDR1 and CDR2 from the germline V gene are MGHDK and SYGVNS. Germline trimming cut 1 base from V and 2 bases from J; bases unmatched to any gene: 8. The CDR3 is CASSESKREGLTYEQYF. CDR3 coding DNA: TGTGCCAGCAGTGAATCTAAGCGGGAGGGCCTCACCTACGAGCAGTACTTC.

This clone was counted only a few times. The chain has TRBV4-1 and TRBJ2-3; 9 positions match TRBD1. The J segment lost 0 bases and the V segment lost 2 bases, leaving 12 bases of the junction unmatched. The germline gives CDR1 MGHRA, CDR2 YSYEKL. CDR3 length: 19 amino acids. The CDR3 bases are TGCGCCAGCAGCCAAAGGGGGGGACAGGGTCCTCCTAGCACAGATACGCAGTATTTT. Residues: CASSQRGGQGPPSTDTQYF.

This sequence joins TRBV12-5 and TRBJ2-3; 8 bases align to TRBD2. Per germline, CDR1 LGHNT and CDR2 FRNRAP. The CDR3 totals 17 residues. The V and J ends lost 3 bases and 4 bases, in that order; junction bases with no gene match: 12. The DNA for the CDR3 is TGTGCTAGTGGTTTTTCGGGGGGGGCCCTAAGGTCAGATACGCAGTATTTT. Protein product: CASGFSGGALRSDTQYF.

The chain couples TRBV11-2 to TRBJ2-1; 9 nucleotides line up with TRBD2. V trimming: 1 base; J trimming: 7 bases; junction bases outside the gene matches: 2. Looked up from germline, CDR1 is SGHAT and CDR2 is FQNNGV. The CDR3 sequence is 14 residues long. CDR3 in DNA: TGTGCCAGCAGCTTAGTAGCGGGAGATAATGAGCAGTTCTTC. This codes for CASSLVAGDNEQFF.